This T cell receptor (beta chain) was captured by sequencing in a study of blood T cell repertoires in COVID-19. Background on the study: Italy, Spain and the United States were the sources of the convalescent and acute COVID-19 samples. PBMCs, B-cell-depleted T cells, or T cells provided the cDNA or gDNA that made up the material.

This clone showed up just a few times. Methods used by the authors: Estimated nucleated cell counts came from reference gene primer amplification. Assay: immunoSEQ multiplex PCR; the TCRdb copy retains only in-frame clones and omits some. That table furnishes V, J and clone size, whereas the DNA furnished D and trimming. The table lists approximately 98,000 clones, approximately 82% of them singletons. The germline gives CDR1 KGHSH, CDR2 LQKENI. The CDR3 contains 17 residues. With V trimmed by 1 base and J by 3 bases, 9 bases remained unmatched. The source of this sequence is a man aged 55 to 70 with acute or convalescent COVID-19. The rearrangement links TRBV18 to TRBJ2-7; 10 bases are a match to TRBD1. Sequenced input: peripheral blood. The CDR3 DNA follows: TGTGCCAGCTCACCACTGGAGGGGGACAGGGGTCGCTACGAGCAGTACTTC. Protein sequence: CASSPLEGDRGRYEQYF. The whole variable domain, remainder taken from reference TRBV18 and TRBJ2-7, is NAGVMQNPRHLVRRRGQEARLRCSPMKGHSHVYWYRQLPEEGLKFMVYLQKENIIDESGMPKERFSAEFPKEGPSILRIQQVVRGDSAAYFCASSPLEGDRGRYEQYFGPGTRLTVT.